Listed below are T cell receptor beta chains from one sample, sequenced in a study of T-cell memory formation after mild COVID-19. TCRdb processed the 5' RACE reads anew with MiXCR; each CDR3 protein has one entry. The repertoire holds roughly 100,000 distinct CDR3 sequences, with about 15% as singletons. Sequences were obtained from PBMCs or a T cell subset sorted from them (not recorded which). Receptor source: a man younger than 35 who had mild COVID-19 (a few samples of this study predate the infection). Cell type and time point are not known. Each CDR3 is given with its conserved first and last residue. Each record gives: J gene, V gene, D gene, clone size, CDR3 DNA, CDR3 protein. A D gene is named only where the DNA matches it firmly. Clone size is not always given. Where it is, it says once, few, many or a class for expanded clones.

j_gene: TRBJ2-1; v_gene: TRBV20-1; d_gene: TRBD2; abundance: few; CDR3nt: TGCAGTGCTACAATTAGTCCTAAAGTAGCGGGGTGGTACAATGAGCAGTTCTTC; CDR3aa: CSATISPKVAGWYNEQFF
j_gene: TRBJ1-6; v_gene: TRBV29-1; d_gene: -; abundance: few; CDR3nt: TGCAGCCGCACGGATTCACCCCTCCACTTT; CDR3aa: CSRTDSPLHF
j_gene: TRBJ2-7; v_gene: TRBV20-1; d_gene: -; abundance: few; CDR3nt: TGCAGTGCTAGAGATCTCGGCGGCTACGAGCAGTACTTC; CDR3aa: CSARDLGGYEQYF
j_gene: TRBJ2-3; v_gene: TRBV11-2; d_gene: -; abundance: few; CDR3nt: TGTGCCAGCAGCTTAGGTGCGGGGTATGGCACAGATACGCAGTATTTT; CDR3aa: CASSLGAGYGTDTQYF
j_gene: TRBJ2-2; v_gene: TRBV11-2; d_gene: -; abundance: -; CDR3nt: TGTGCCAGCAGCTTAGAGGCCTTCCAGGGAAGAAACACCGGGGAGCTGTTTTTT; CDR3aa: CASSLEAFQGRNTGELFF
j_gene: TRBJ2-3; v_gene: TRBV6-5; d_gene: -; abundance: few; CDR3nt: TGTGCCAGCAGTTTCGGGTCAGGGCAGTATTTT; CDR3aa: CASSFGSGQYF
j_gene: TRBJ1-1; v_gene: TRBV12-3/TRBV12-4; d_gene: -; abundance: -; CDR3nt: TGTGCCAGCAGTTACGACGTCACTGAAGCTTTCTTT; CDR3aa: CASSYDVTEAFF
j_gene: TRBJ2-5; v_gene: TRBV6-5; d_gene: -; abundance: -; CDR3nt: TGTGCCAGCAGTCCACGAGTGCCTAGCAGAGAGACCCAGTACTTC; CDR3aa: CASSPRVPSRETQYF
j_gene: TRBJ2-2; v_gene: TRBV29-1; d_gene: -; abundance: few; CDR3nt: TGCAGCGTTGGACTCCCGGGGGCAAGCACCGGGGAGCTGTTTTTT; CDR3aa: CSVGLPGASTGELFF
j_gene: TRBJ2-1; v_gene: TRBV7-3; d_gene: -; abundance: few; CDR3nt: TGTGCCAGCAGCTCCCAGGGTTGGAGCTCCTACAATGAGCAGTTCTTC; CDR3aa: CASSSQGWSSYNEQFF
j_gene: TRBJ2-2; v_gene: TRBV6-5; d_gene: -; abundance: -; CDR3nt: TGTGCCAGCACTCAGGGCACCGGGGAGCTGTTTTTT; CDR3aa: CASTQGTGELFF
j_gene: TRBJ2-7; v_gene: TRBV3-1; d_gene: -; abundance: -; CDR3nt: TGTGCCAGCAGCCAAGAAGGTCATTACGAGCAGTACTTC; CDR3aa: CASSQEGHYEQYF
j_gene: TRBJ1-1; v_gene: TRBV2; d_gene: -; abundance: -; CDR3nt: TGTGCCAGCAGTCCCTACCCGGAAGGGCGGGAGGGGACTGAAGCTTTCTTT; CDR3aa: CASSPYPEGREGTEAFF
j_gene: TRBJ2-1; v_gene: TRBV11-1; d_gene: TRBD2; abundance: many; CDR3nt: TGTGCCAGCAGCTTTACCGGGGGGGCAGTGAATGAGCAGTTCTTC; CDR3aa: CASSFTGGAVNEQFF
j_gene: TRBJ2-7; v_gene: TRBV25-1; d_gene: -; abundance: -; CDR3nt: TGTGCCAGCAGTGTTGGGGCAGGAGGCGCCTACGAGCAGTACTTC; CDR3aa: CASSVGAGGAYEQYF
j_gene: TRBJ1-1; v_gene: TRBV4-1; d_gene: TRBD1; abundance: once; CDR3nt: TGCGCCAGCGAAGGACAGGGTGGGCCTGAAGCTTTCTTT; CDR3aa: CASEGQGGPEAFF
j_gene: TRBJ2-1; v_gene: TRBV4-3; d_gene: TRBD1; abundance: -; CDR3nt: TGCGCCAGCAGCCAACCCGGACAGGGGGATATGTACTACAATGAGCAGTTCTTC; CDR3aa: CASSQPGQGDMYYNEQFF
j_gene: TRBJ2-1; v_gene: TRBV28; d_gene: -; abundance: -; CDR3nt: TGTGCCAGCAGTTTCTCCGCAGCCAATGAGCAGTTCTTC; CDR3aa: CASSFSAANEQFF
j_gene: TRBJ2-3; v_gene: TRBV9; d_gene: -; abundance: -; CDR3nt: TGTGCCAGCACCAGGGGGGGATCGGGAGATACGCAGTATTTT; CDR3aa: CASTRGGSGDTQYF
j_gene: TRBJ1-1; v_gene: TRBV25-1; d_gene: TRBD1; abundance: -; CDR3nt: TGTGCCAGCAGTGAATTGGGCTACAGGGGAAACACTGAAGCTTTCTTT; CDR3aa: CASSELGYRGNTEAFF
j_gene: TRBJ1-4; v_gene: TRBV9; d_gene: -; abundance: few; CDR3nt: TGTGCCAGCAGCGGCCGGGGGCTGACTAATGAAAAACTGTTTTTT; CDR3aa: CASSGRGLTNEKLFF
j_gene: TRBJ2-2; v_gene: TRBV7-9; d_gene: -; abundance: -; CDR3nt: TGTGCCAGCAGCTTAAAACGCCGGAACACCGGGGAGCTGTTTTTT; CDR3aa: CASSLKRRNTGELFF
j_gene: TRBJ2-7; v_gene: TRBV20-1; d_gene: TRBD2; abundance: -; CDR3nt: TGCAGTGCTAGAGTCGTAGCGGGGAGTCCCTACGAGCAGTACTTC; CDR3aa: CSARVVAGSPYEQYF
j_gene: TRBJ2-7; v_gene: TRBV7-9; d_gene: TRBD1; abundance: -; CDR3nt: TGTGCCAGCAGCCTACCGGGACAGCACTACGAGCAGTACTTC; CDR3aa: CASSLPGQHYEQYF
j_gene: TRBJ2-1; v_gene: TRBV3-1; d_gene: TRBD1; abundance: few; CDR3nt: TGTGCCAGCAGCCACACCGGGACAGGGTACAATGAGCAGTTCTTC; CDR3aa: CASSHTGTGYNEQFF
j_gene: TRBJ1-1; v_gene: TRBV6-1; d_gene: -; abundance: -; CDR3nt: TGTGCCAGCAGTCACCAAGGGACGGGGGGCACTGAAGCTTTCTTT; CDR3aa: CASSHQGTGGTEAFF
j_gene: TRBJ1-5; v_gene: TRBV5-5; d_gene: -; abundance: few; CDR3nt: TGTGCCAGCAGCTTGGCTCCAGCAGGCAATCAGCCCCAGCATTTT; CDR3aa: CASSLAPAGNQPQHF
j_gene: TRBJ2-7; v_gene: TRBV12-5; d_gene: -; abundance: -; CDR3nt: TGTGCTAGTGCTCAGGGCCCGGGGGAGCAGTACTTC; CDR3aa: CASAQGPGEQYF
j_gene: TRBJ2-1; v_gene: TRBV7-6; d_gene: -; abundance: medium-sized; CDR3nt: TGTGCCAGCAGCTTAGCGTTGGTTCCCTACAATGAGCAGTTCTTC; CDR3aa: CASSLALVPYNEQFF
j_gene: TRBJ2-7; v_gene: TRBV27; d_gene: -; abundance: -; CDR3nt: TGTGCCAGCAGTCCCAATCCCTGGAGGGGGGACTCCTACGAGCAGTACTTC; CDR3aa: CASSPNPWRGDSYEQYF
j_gene: TRBJ2-3; v_gene: TRBV7-9; d_gene: TRBD1; abundance: -; CDR3nt: TGTGCCAGCAGCTATCCCGGGACAGGGTACACAGATACGCAGTATTTT; CDR3aa: CASSYPGTGYTDTQYF
j_gene: TRBJ2-6; v_gene: TRBV2; d_gene: -; abundance: -; CDR3nt: TGTGCCAGCAGTGAATCCGGGACTGCAAGCTCTGGGGCCAACGTCCTGACTTTC; CDR3aa: CASSESGTASSGANVLTF
j_gene: TRBJ2-3; v_gene: TRBV7-3; d_gene: TRBD1; abundance: many; CDR3nt: TGTGCCAGCAGCTTATACGGGACAGGGAGTTCATCAGATACGCAGTATTTT; CDR3aa: CASSLYGTGSSSDTQYF
j_gene: TRBJ2-2; v_gene: TRBV29-1; d_gene: -; abundance: few; CDR3nt: TGCAGCGTTTACCTAAACACCGGGGAGCTGTTTTTT; CDR3aa: CSVYLNTGELFF
j_gene: TRBJ2-1; v_gene: TRBV15; d_gene: -; abundance: few; CDR3nt: TGTGCCACCAGCAGAGATCCGGGGGCGAGCAATGAGCAGTTCTTC; CDR3aa: CATSRDPGASNEQFF
j_gene: TRBJ1-2; v_gene: TRBV29-1; d_gene: TRBD1; abundance: many; CDR3nt: TGCAGCGCTGTGACAGGGGCTCCCGTCAGCTATGGCTACACCTTC; CDR3aa: CSAVTGAPVSYGYTF
j_gene: TRBJ2-7; v_gene: TRBV5-4; d_gene: TRBD2; abundance: -; CDR3nt: TGTGCCAGCAGCCCAGTTAGCGGGAGCTACTCCTACGAGCAGTACTTC; CDR3aa: CASSPVSGSYSYEQYF
j_gene: TRBJ1-2; v_gene: TRBV7-2; d_gene: -; abundance: many; CDR3nt: TGTGCCAGCAGCTTAGGAGACAGCCGCTATGGCTACACCTTC; CDR3aa: CASSLGDSRYGYTF
j_gene: TRBJ2-1; v_gene: TRBV7-9; d_gene: -; abundance: few; CDR3nt: TGTGCCAGCTCCCCACTTCTCAATGAGCAGTTCTTC; CDR3aa: CASSPLLNEQFF
j_gene: TRBJ2-7; v_gene: TRBV6-1; d_gene: -; abundance: few; CDR3nt: TGTGCCAGCAGGGATGGGACATCCTCCTACGAGCAGTACTTC; CDR3aa: CASRDGTSSYEQYF
j_gene: TRBJ2-1; v_gene: TRBV10-3; d_gene: -; abundance: -; CDR3nt: TGTGCCATCGGGACGGGGTCGGGTGAGCAGTTCTTC; CDR3aa: CAIGTGSGEQFF
j_gene: TRBJ1-5; v_gene: TRBV6-2/TRBV6-3; d_gene: TRBD1; abundance: -; CDR3nt: TGTGCCAGCAGGACCGGGACAGAAAATCAGCCCCAGCATTTT; CDR3aa: CASRTGTENQPQHF
j_gene: TRBJ2-1; v_gene: TRBV6-5; d_gene: TRBD2; abundance: few; CDR3nt: TGTGCCAGCAGTTACTCAAGACTAGCGAATGAGCAGTTCTTC; CDR3aa: CASSYSRLANEQFF
j_gene: TRBJ2-1; v_gene: TRBV19; d_gene: TRBD1; abundance: -; CDR3nt: TGTGCCAGTACTCTTCAGGGGGATAATGAGCAGTTCTTC; CDR3aa: CASTLQGDNEQFF
j_gene: TRBJ1-2; v_gene: TRBV20-1; d_gene: -; abundance: -; CDR3nt: TGCAGTGCTAGGGTTCCGGGGGCAGAAGCTAACTATGGCTACACCTTC; CDR3aa: CSARVPGAEANYGYTF
j_gene: TRBJ2-2; v_gene: TRBV23-1; d_gene: -; abundance: -; CDR3nt: TGCGCCAGCAGTCAGATCACCGGGGAGCTGTTTTTT; CDR3aa: CASSQITGELFF
j_gene: TRBJ1-3; v_gene: TRBV15; d_gene: TRBD1; abundance: few; CDR3nt: TGTGCCACCAGCAGGACAGGGGGCTCTGGAAACACCATATATTTT; CDR3aa: CATSRTGGSGNTIYF
j_gene: TRBJ1-3; v_gene: TRBV24-1; d_gene: -; abundance: many; CDR3nt: TGTGCCACCAGTGATTTGCGCTCTGGAAACACCATATATTTT; CDR3aa: CATSDLRSGNTIYF
j_gene: TRBJ2-3; v_gene: TRBV6-2/TRBV6-3; d_gene: TRBD2; abundance: -; CDR3nt: TGTGCCAGCAGTTACGGATGGAGGGGAGGGAGCACAGATACGCAGTATTTT; CDR3aa: CASSYGWRGGSTDTQYF
j_gene: TRBJ2-3; v_gene: TRBV9; d_gene: -; abundance: -; CDR3nt: TGTGCCAGCAGCTTTGCCGGGACGGGGACAGATACGCAGTATTTT; CDR3aa: CASSFAGTGTDTQYF
j_gene: TRBJ1-1; v_gene: TRBV5-1; d_gene: -; abundance: few; CDR3nt: TGCGCCAGCAGCTTGGCAGGGCTTACGAACACTGAAGCTTTCTTT; CDR3aa: CASSLAGLTNTEAFF
j_gene: TRBJ2-5; v_gene: TRBV19; d_gene: -; abundance: few; CDR3nt: TGTGCCAGTAGTATGGAGGGGCACCAAGAGACCCAGTACTTC; CDR3aa: CASSMEGHQETQYF
j_gene: TRBJ2-3; v_gene: TRBV5-1; d_gene: -; abundance: few; CDR3nt: TGCGCCAGCAGCTTGGCGGGAGTCAGGAGAGGAGATACGCAGTATTTT; CDR3aa: CASSLAGVRRGDTQYF
j_gene: TRBJ1-6; v_gene: TRBV4-1; d_gene: -; abundance: -; CDR3nt: TGCGCCAGCACTGATGTGGGGGTTACTTCACCCCTCCACTTT; CDR3aa: CASTDVGVTSPLHF